This is a list of T cell receptor beta chains from one sample in a study of cytomegalovirus exposure and HLA in healthy donors. Using immunoSEQ multiplex PCR, the repertoire was profiled, and TCRdb retains in-frame clones only, with some absent. The sample carries fewer than 120,000 clones, more than 75% recorded once. Specimen: PBMCs. These receptors were taken from a woman in her thirties in good health and CMV-seropositive. The CDR3 runs from the conserved cysteine through the conserved F or W. The D gene is left open where the match is weak. Size tells how often a clone was seen (once, few, many) or the class of an expanded clone, and some rows leave it out.

V gene	D gene	J gene	clone size	CDR3 DNA	CDR3 protein
TRBV6-6	NA	TRBJ1-5	NA	TGTGCCAGCAGTCCAGGGTTAGGCAATCAGCCCCAGCATTTT	CASSPGLGNQPQHF
TRBV27	TRBD2	TRBJ2-7	NA	TGTGCCAGCAGCCTATGGGCGCCCCGGGGGGCTAGCGGGGGCCCATACGAGCAGTACTTC	CASSLWAPRGASGGPYEQYF
TRBV2	NA	TRBJ1-5	NA	TGTGCCAGCAAAGGGCAGGGTCCTTGGCCCCAGCATTTT	CASKGQGPWPQHF
TRBV5-1	NA	TRBJ2-1	NA	TGCGCCAGCACGGACTCCTCTTATTACAATGAGCAGTTCTTC	CASTDSSYYNEQFF
TRBV18	NA	TRBJ2-7	NA	TGTGCCAGCTCCCACTCGGGAAGATACGAGCAGTACTTC	CASSHSGRYEQYF
TRBV5-6	TRBD1	TRBJ2-2	NA	TGTGCCAGCAGCTCTACGAATATCAGGGGGCTGGAGGCCGGGGAGCTGTTTTTT	CASSSTNIRGLEAGELFF
TRBV5-6	NA	TRBJ1-5	NA	TGTGCCAGCAGCTCGCAGGGATTGGATCCCCAGCATTTT	CASSSQGLDPQHF
TRBV7-9	NA	TRBJ2-1	few	TGTGTCAGCAGCTTCACGACTAGAAGTGAGCAGTTCTTC	CVSSFTTRSEQFF
TRBV7-9	TRBD1	TRBJ2-5	few	TGTGCCAGCAGCTTTATGACAGGGGGACTAGAGACCCAGTACTTC	CASSFMTGGLETQYF
TRBV2	NA	TRBJ2-1	NA	TGTGCCAGCAGTGAAGCGCCGGGAAGGGCCTACAATGAGCAGTTCTTC	CASSEAPGRAYNEQFF
TRBV13	TRBD1	TRBJ1-4	NA	TGTGCCAGCAGCCTCGGACAGGGACAAAAACTGTTTTTT	CASSLGQGQKLFF
TRBV2	NA	TRBJ1-2	NA	TGTGCCAGCAGTTCAGAGGGTCGACGTGGCTACACCTTC	CASSSEGRRGYTF
TRBV5-1	NA	TRBJ2-7	NA	TGCGCCAGCAGCCTTCAGGGTTTTTTCGAGCAGTACTTC	CASSLQGFFEQYF
TRBV4-3	TRBD1	TRBJ1-2	NA	TGCGCCAGCAGCCAAAAGGGCTTCCGGGACAGGTTCGTCTATGGCTACACCTTC	CASSQKGFRDRFVYGYTF
TRBV4-2	TRBD2	TRBJ2-3	few	TGTGCCAGCAGCCAAGAGCGGGGGGGCCCAGATACGCAGTATTTT	CASSQERGGPDTQYF
TRBV5-1	NA	TRBJ2-2	NA	TGCGCCAGCAGGACGCAGGGCACCGGGGAGCTGTTTTTT	CASRTQGTGELFF
TRBV5-6	TRBD1	TRBJ2-1	NA	TGTGCCAGCAGCGCAACAGGGGGCGCGCAGTTCTTC	CASSATGGAQFF
TRBV9	NA	TRBJ1-2	NA	TGTGCCAGCAGCGTACAGGGGCAGAACTATGGCTACACCTTC	CASSVQGQNYGYTF
TRBV6-6	NA	TRBJ1-5	once	TGTGCCAGCAGCTTAGGACAAGTCGTCAATCAGCCCCAGCATTTT	CASSLGQVVNQPQHF
TRBV5-5	NA	TRBJ1-2	NA	TGTGCCAGCAGCCGGGGGGCAATCCTGCCCTATGGCTACACCTTC	CASSRGAILPYGYTF
TRBV4-2	TRBD2	TRBJ2-3	few	TGTGCCAGCAGTCCTGGGGGGGACACAGATACGCAGTATTTT	CASSPGGDTDTQYF